The clone carrying this T cell receptor beta chain has more than one count but fewer than ten. Per germline, CDR1 SGHRS and CDR2 YFSETQ. CDR3 length: 14 amino acids. V gave up 0 bases and J gave up 2 bases, with 9 bases separating them. This sample was included in a study of early T cells in non-severe SARS-CoV-2 infection. MiXCR was run by TCRdb on the 5' RACE reads, yielding one entry per CDR3 protein. The data contain roughly 28,000 distinct CDR3 sequences, 5% to 5.5% of them singletons. Sequencing input: whole blood. The receptor comes from an adult who was a healthcare worker with PCR-confirmed SARS-CoV-2 infection or an uninfected control (not recorded which). The V and J genes are TRBV5-1 and TRBJ2-7; D ambiguous. The CDR3 DNA is TGCGCCAGCAGCTTGGAGGGCACCGCCTACGAGCAGTACTTC. Amino acids: CASSLEGTAYEQYF.